A single sample is the source of the 27 T cell receptor beta chains below, sequenced in a study of vaccination and CD4 T cells after COVID-19. Their antigen targets remain unknown. Oncomine TCR Beta short-read sequencing was applied to DNA from cultured CD4+ T cells. TCRdb re-derived calls from the PCR reads in MiXCR, one entry per CDR3 protein. The sample includes around 15,000 distinct CDR3 sequences, around 48% of them seen just once. Noted time point: late sampling 161 to 241 days after vaccination in a few convalescent patients. Treatment reported: roughly 10-day PBMC culture with coronavirus spike peptide pools or control peptides (ViraFEST assay). The specimen comprised CD4+ T cells from blood, cultured in vitro, sampled about 7 months after SARS-CoV-2 vaccination. These receptors were collected from a human donor who had recovered from COVID-19.

This clonotype appeared once. The genes are TRBV10-2 and TRBJ1-2, with D hard to call. Trimming removed 0 bases at V and 9 bases at J, with 14 bases between. Germline assignment: CDR1 WSHSY and CDR2 SAAADI. The CDR3 loop spans 14 amino acids. CDR3 in amino acids: CASSESLRTTSYTF. The DNA of the CDR3 is TGCGCCAGCAGTGAGTCTCTCCGGACCACGAGCTACACCTTC.

The table lists this clonotype with a few counts. The J gene is TRBJ1-5, the V gene TRBV6-1; TRBD1 agrees at 7 bases. The CDR3 is 15 amino acids. Germline trimming cut 8 bases from V and 0 bases from J; bases unmatched to any gene: 7. The germline CDR1 and CDR2 sequences are MNHNS and SASEGT. The CDR3 coding sequence is TGTGCCAGCGGACCGACAGGGATTAGCAATCAGCCCCAGCATTTT. Its protein product is CASGPTGISNQPQHF.

The V call is TRBV6-5, the J call TRBJ1-2, with D uncertain. The germline V and J ends were trimmed by 0 bases and 4 bases, with 12 bases remaining between them. The CDR3 runs 15 residues. Germline V CDR1 and CDR2: MNHEY, SVGAGI. The CDR3 region has the DNA TGTGCCAGCAGTTACTCAACCCACCGGGGCTATGGCTACACCTTC. Translation: CASSYSTHRGYGYTF.

V and J are TRBV7-6 and TRBJ2-1, with 12 bases aligning to TRBD2. Trimming at V came to 5 bases and at J to 2 bases, leaving 7 bases not matched to a gene. From germline, CDR1 is SGHVS and CDR2 FNYEAQ. The CDR3 is 17 amino acids. Here the CDR3 DNA reads TGTGCCAGCAGCAGCAGACTAGCGGGAGTGGCCTACAATGAGCAGTTCTTC. Translated, it gives CASSSRLAGVAYNEQFF.

CDR3 bases: TGCAGTGCTAGATCGTCCGGGGAAGCTTTCTTT. Its protein is CSARSSGEAFF. The chain is built from TRBV20-1 and TRBJ1-1; D unclear. The CDR3 loop spans 11 amino acids. The germline V gene has CDR1 DFQATT and CDR2 SNEGSKA (reference sequence). Trimming took off 2 bases at V and 8 bases at J, with 9 bases between the two ends.

This chain links TRBV6-1 with TRBJ1-1, with 10 bases identical to TRBD1. The germline V gene encodes CDR1 MNHNS and CDR2 SASEGT. With 7 bases clipped from V and 2 bases from J, the junction kept 13 bases outside the gene matches. CDR3 length: 17 amino acids. This CDR3 reads CASTTTGGGIRNTEAFF. The CDR3 DNA reads TGTGCCAGCACCACGACAGGGGGCGGTATTCGAAACACTGAAGCTTTCTTT.

This clonotype has more than one count but fewer than ten. The rearrangement links TRBV5-1 to TRBJ2-5; D may be TRBD2 (6 bases). Trimming stripped 2 bases from V and 2 bases from J, with 13 bases between. Germline loops: CDR1 SGHRS, CDR2 YFSETQ. The CDR3 runs 15 residues. This chain's CDR3 is CASSFSPGGQETQYF. CDR3 sequence (DNA): TGCGCCAGCAGCTTTAGTCCCGGAGGGCAAGAGACCCAGTACTTC.

This clonotype has a single count. The V gene is TRBV20-1, the J gene TRBJ2-2; D is perhaps TRBD1 (5 bases). V was cut by 3 bases and J by 3 bases, with 14 bases left in between. The CDR3 extends over 15 amino acids. Germline V CDR1 and CDR2: DFQATT, SNEGSKA (reference sequence). In nucleotides, the CDR3 is TGCAGTGCTAGTCGGGCGGCAGGGCACACCGGGGAGCTGTTTTTT. Its translation is CSASRAAGHTGELFF.

As for this clonotype: With a much larger clone just one base away, this may be a read error. V is TRBV27 and J is TRBJ2-1; D is uncertain. V shed 7 bases and J shed 12 bases, with 13 bases lying between them. Per germline, CDR1 MNHEY and CDR2 SMNVEV (reference sequence). CDR3 length: 11 residues. CDR3 bases: TGTGCCAGCAATGATAATGAGTGGCAGTTCTTC. It is translated as CASNDNEWQFF.

The count of this clonotype is one. The J gene is TRBJ2-5, the V gene TRBV6-2 or TRBV6-3, with D perhaps matching TRBD2 (7 bases). The germline V gene encodes CDR1 MNHEY and CDR2 SVGEGT. Trimming stripped 8 bases from V and 4 bases from J, with 17 bases between. The CDR3 consists of 14 residues. CDR3 nucleotide sequence: TGTGCCAGCGAGCCTGGGGGGGCCCGAGAGACCCAGTACTTC. It codes for CASEPGGARETQYF.

This CDR3 reads CASSIRPGGFLAGQETQYF. The CDR3 DNA reads as TGTGCCAGCAGCATCCGACCGGGAGGTTTCTTAGCGGGTCAAGAGACCCAGTACTTC. The chain employs TRBV11-2 and TRBJ2-5; 7 bases align to TRBD2. Germline lookup yields CDR1 SGHAT and CDR2 FQNNGV. The CDR3 has 19 amino acids. V shed 5 bases and J 2 bases; nucleotides not matched to a gene: 20.

The chain combines TRBV6-5 with TRBJ1-5; possibly TRBD1 for D (6 bases). Deletions cut 2 bases from V and 4 bases from J, with 12 bases between. The CDR3 runs 15 residues. The germline V gene has CDR1 MNHEY and CDR2 SVGAGI. DNA of the CDR3: TGTGCCAGCAGTTACGCGACAGGAATTAATCAGCCCCAGCATTTT. Translation: CASSYATGINQPQHF.

On this clonotype: At one end, the junction sequence differs from germline, possibly due to a read error. J is TRBJ1-1 and V is TRBV20-1; 7 positions match TRBD1. CDR1 is DFQATT, CDR2 SNEGSKA, per germline (reference sequence). This CDR3 contains 15 residues. The CDR3 region has the DNA TGCAGTGCTGGAGATTACAGGGGCGGTGACACTGAAGCTTTCTTT. Residues: CSAGDYRGGDTEAFF.

The V gene is TRBV7-3, the J gene TRBJ2-3, with 14 bases that match TRBD2. Germline V gives CDR1 SGHTA, CDR2 FQGTGA. The CDR3 contains 18 residues. J lost 4 bases, V lost 2 bases, and 8 bases had no gene match. The CDR3 coding sequence is TGTGCCAGCAGCTTAGGTCCCGGACTAGCGGGGGGTCCAGATACGCAGTATTTT. Protein sequence: CASSLGPGLAGGPDTQYF.

This chain connects TRBV6-1 to TRBJ2-1; 12 nucleotides line up with TRBD1. Per germline, CDR1 MNHNS and CDR2 SASEGT. The CDR3 consists of 13 residues. V was clipped by 6 bases and J by 11 bases; unmatched bases: 5. As DNA, the CDR3 is TGTGCCAGCAGCTCGGGACAGGGGGCGAAGCAGTTCTTC. Protein sequence: CASSSGQGAKQFF.

The rearrangement links TRBV7-9 to TRBJ2-5; D might be TRBD1 (5 bases). This CDR3 has 13 residues. Germline lookup yields CDR1 SEHNR and CDR2 FQNEAQ (reference sequence). V was cut by 6 bases and J by 6 bases, with 14 bases left in between. The CDR3 here is CASRPVDSKTQYF. CDR3 sequence (DNA): TGTGCCAGCAGACCCGTCGACAGCAAGACCCAGTACTTC.

The chain uses TRBV20-1 and TRBJ2-4; D possibly corresponds to TRBD2 (6 bases). The germline V and J ends were trimmed by 8 bases and 6 bases, with 20 bases remaining between them. The CDR3 has 14 residues. Germline V gene sequence: CDR1 DFQATT, CDR2 SNEGSKA (reference sequence). CDR3 residues: CSTYAGQMGNIQYF. CDR3 sequence (DNA): TGCAGTACATATGCGGGGCAGATGGGAAACATTCAGTACTTC.

The chain combines TRBV7-3 with TRBJ2-2; the match to TRBD2 covers 10 bases. The CDR3 has 14 residues. J lost 7 bases, V lost 5 bases, and 4 bases had no gene match. CDR1 SGHTA and CDR2 FQGTGA come from the germline V gene. The CDR3 sequence is CASSKRGGGGELFF. DNA of the CDR3: TGTGCCAGCAGCAAGCGGGGGGGCGGCGGGGAGCTGTTTTTT.

This clonotype was found a few times. V and J are TRBV20-1 and TRBJ2-3, with 11 bases that match TRBD2. CDR1 is DFQATT and CDR2 is SNEGSKA in the germline V gene (reference sequence). Trimming cost V 1 base and J 4 bases; bases outside gene matches: 4. This CDR3 has 15 residues. The CDR3 loop is CSARVLAGVPDTQYF. The DNA for the CDR3 is TGCAGTGCTAGAGTACTAGCGGGAGTCCCAGATACGCAGTATTTT.

The V gene is TRBV28, the J gene TRBJ1-2, with D tentatively TRBD1 (5 bases). Germline CDR1 is MDHEN and CDR2 is SYDVKM. The CDR3 is 13 residues long. V was clipped by 3 bases and J by 8 bases, with 13 bases between them. In DNA form, the CDR3 reads TGTGCCAGCAGTTTGGTGTCAGGGCTGGGCTACACCTTC. This sequence encodes CASSLVSGLGYTF.

This clonotype was detected a few times. The chain recombines TRBV6-1 with TRBJ1-2, with D perhaps TRBD1 (5 bases). The CDR3 is 14 residues long. Trimming took 8 bases from V and 2 from J, leaving 15 bases between them. Looked up from germline, CDR1 is MNHNS and CDR2 is SASEGT. The DNA of the CDR3 is TGTGCCAGCCTACTCCCGGGGACCAACTATGGCTACACCTTC. Encoded protein: CASLLPGTNYGYTF.

This clonotype appeared a single time. V is TRBV21-1 and J is TRBJ2-5; the listed D gene, TRBD2, was not tested against the DNA. TRBV21-1 is annotated as a pseudogene. The CDR3 contains 16 residues. The CDR3 DNA sequence: TGTGCCAGCGCAGCAAGAGCTAGCGGGAGCAGAGAGACCCAGTACTTC. Amino acids: CASAARASGSRETQYF.

V gene TRBV7-9 combines with J gene TRBJ1-1; maybe TRBD1 (5 bases). The V end lost 3 bases, the J end lost 3 bases, and 11 bases lay between the germline ends. Germline assignment: CDR1 SEHNR and CDR2 FQNEAQ (reference sequence). The CDR3 consists of 14 residues. This CDR3 reads CASSFGGPDTEAFF. In DNA, the CDR3 is TGTGCCAGCAGCTTTGGGGGACCAGACACTGAAGCTTTCTTT.

This chain uses TRBV6-2 or TRBV6-3 with TRBJ2-3, with TRBD1 as a possible D gene (6 bases). The CDR3 runs 15 residues. Trimming cost V 5 bases and J 14 bases, with 26 bases left between them. CDR1 MNHEY and CDR2 SVGEGT come from the germline V gene. As DNA, the CDR3 is TGTGCCAGCAGTACCGTCAACAGGGTAGGGACCTACCCGTATTTT. Its protein is CASSTVNRVGTYPYF.

This clonotype has just a few counts. V and J are TRBV20-1 and TRBJ1-6; D ambiguous. The CDR3 contains 16 residues. Trimming left V 2 bases short and J 5 bases short, with 16 bases between. Germline V gives CDR1 DFQATT, CDR2 SNEGSKA (reference sequence). The CDR3 protein is CSARSRQRGNNSPLHF. The CDR3 DNA reads as TGCAGTGCTAGATCGAGGCAGAGAGGGAATAATTCACCCCTCCACTTT.

The CDR3, as DNA: TGCGCCAGCACGGACAGCACAGATACGCAGTATTTT. Protein product: CASTDSTDTQYF. This rearrangement joins TRBV5-1 to TRBJ2-3; D is undetermined. CDR3 size: 12 residues. The germline V and J ends were trimmed by 6 bases and 0 bases, with 5 bases remaining between them. Per the germline V gene, CDR1 is SGHRS and CDR2 is YFSETQ.

This chain connects TRBV20-1 to TRBJ2-3; TRBD2 aligns across 13 bases. CDR1 and CDR2 (germline): DFQATT, SNEGSKA (reference sequence). The CDR3 covers 16 residues. V shed 5 bases and J 3 bases; nucleotides not matched to a gene: 8. The CDR3 loop reads CSAGRLAGGPTDTQYF. The CDR3 nucleotides read TGCAGTGCTGGAAGACTAGCGGGGGGACCAACAGATACGCAGTATTTT.